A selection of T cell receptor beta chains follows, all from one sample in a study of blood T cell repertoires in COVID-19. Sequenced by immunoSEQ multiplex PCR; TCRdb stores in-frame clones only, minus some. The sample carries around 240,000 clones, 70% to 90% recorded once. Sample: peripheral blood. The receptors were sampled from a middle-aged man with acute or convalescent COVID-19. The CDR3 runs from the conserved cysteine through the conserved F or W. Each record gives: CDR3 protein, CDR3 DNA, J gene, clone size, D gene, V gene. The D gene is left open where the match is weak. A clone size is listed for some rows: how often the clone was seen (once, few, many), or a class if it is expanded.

CDR3: CASSLYGASRGGSAVSNQPQHF
DNA: TGTGCCAGCAGTTTATACGGCGCGAGTCGTGGAGGTTCGGCTGTGAGCAATCAGCCCCAGCATTTT
J: TRBJ1-5
size: NA
D: NA
V: TRBV28

CDR3: CASSSRAGIATDTQYF
DNA: TGTGCCAGTAGTTCCAGGGCGGGAATCGCGACAGATACGCAGTATTTT
J: TRBJ2-3
size: NA
D: NA
V: TRBV19

CDR3: CASSFGGARLQTQYF
DNA: TGTGCCAGCAGTTTTGGCGGGGCCCGGCTCCAGACCCAGTACTTC
J: TRBJ2-5
size: NA
D: NA
V: TRBV28

CDR3: CAISESQDSNQPQHF
DNA: TGTGCCATCAGTGAGTCACAGGATAGCAATCAGCCCCAGCATTTT
J: TRBJ1-5
size: NA
D: NA
V: TRBV10-3

CDR3: CASSMGLAGGPRRTDTQYF
DNA: TGTGCCAGCAGCATGGGACTAGCGGGGGGCCCTAGGAGGACAGATACGCAGTATTTT
J: TRBJ2-3
size: NA
D: TRBD2
V: TRBV7-9

CDR3: CSVGAVYGYTF
DNA: TGCAGCGTTGGTGCAGTCTATGGCTACACCTTC
J: TRBJ1-2
size: NA
D: NA
V: TRBV29-1

CDR3: CASSNWTVRWYF
DNA: TGTGCCAGCAGCAACTGGACAGTTAGGTGGTACTTC
J: TRBJ2-7
size: once
D: NA
V: TRBV3-1/TRBV3-2

CDR3: CASSQDRGKTVNYGYTF
DNA: TGCGCCAGCAGCCAAGATCGCGGCAAGACAGTAAACTATGGCTACACCTTC
J: TRBJ1-2
size: NA
D: NA
V: TRBV4-1

CDR3: CASRLGLQETQYF
DNA: TGTGCCAGCAGATTAGGGCTTCAAGAGACCCAGTACTTC
J: TRBJ2-5
size: NA
D: NA
V: TRBV11-2

CDR3: CASTSRGGAYEQYF
DNA: TGTGCCAGCACCTCGAGGGGGGGGGCCTACGAGCAGTACTTC
J: TRBJ2-7
size: NA
D: NA
V: TRBV2

CDR3: CATEDRGNTEAFF
DNA: TGTGCCACGGAGGACAGGGGGAACACTGAAGCTTTCTTT
J: TRBJ1-1
size: once
D: TRBD1
V: TRBV30

CDR3: CASSWGQGRGAFF
DNA: TGTGCCAGCAGTTGGGGACAGGGTAGAGGAGCTTTCTTT
J: TRBJ1-1
size: few
D: TRBD1
V: TRBV12-3/TRBV12-4

CDR3: CSVEGVGKAGGTSEQYF
DNA: TGCAGCGTTGAAGGGGTCGGGAAAGCGGGGGGAACGAGCGAGCAGTACTTC
J: TRBJ2-7
size: NA
D: TRBD2
V: TRBV29-1

CDR3: CAREGQGAYGYTF
DNA: TGTGCCCGCGAAGGACAGGGGGCGTATGGCTACACCTTC
J: TRBJ1-2
size: once
D: TRBD1
V: TRBV30

CDR3: CASSLSPVAFF
DNA: TGTGCCAGCAGCCTAAGTCCGGTTGCTTTCTTT
J: TRBJ1-1
size: NA
D: NA
V: TRBV7-9

CDR3: CASSSPRQGGTGELFF
DNA: TGTGCCAGCAGCTCTCCCAGACAGGGGGGCACCGGGGAGCTGTTTTTT
J: TRBJ2-2
size: NA
D: TRBD1
V: TRBV5-6

CDR3: CASSPRQSSGANVLTF
DNA: TGCGCCAGCAGCCCTCGACAGAGCTCTGGGGCCAACGTCCTGACTTTC
J: TRBJ2-6
size: NA
D: NA
V: TRBV5-1

CDR3: CASSLIGGSLEEQYF
DNA: TGTGCCAGCAGCTTAATAGGGGGCAGTCTAGAAGAGCAGTACTTC
J: TRBJ2-7
size: NA
D: TRBD1
V: TRBV11-2

CDR3: CASSPSAGNTIYF
DNA: TGTGCCAGCAGCCCGTCCGCTGGAAACACCATATATTTT
J: TRBJ1-3
size: few
D: NA
V: TRBV7-9

CDR3: CASSYSGTGGYGYTF
DNA: TGTGCCAGCAGTTACTCGGGGACAGGGGGATATGGCTACACCTTC
J: TRBJ1-2
size: NA
D: TRBD1
V: TRBV6-5

CDR3: CASSFLSSGANVLTF
DNA: TGTGCCAGCAGCTTTCTGAGCTCTGGGGCCAACGTCCTGACTTTC
J: TRBJ2-6
size: NA
D: NA
V: TRBV7-3

CDR3: CASSPRGMVGVQYF
DNA: TGTGCCAGCAGCCCTCGAGGGATGGTGGGAGTGCAGTACTTC
J: TRBJ2-7
size: NA
D: NA
V: TRBV27

CDR3: CASRAGHTEAFF
DNA: TGTGCCAGCAGGGCAGGGCACACTGAAGCTTTCTTT
J: TRBJ1-1
size: NA
D: NA
V: TRBV6-5

CDR3: CASSDRGRGDGYTF
DNA: TGTGCCAGCAGTGATCGTGGCAGGGGGGATGGCTACACCTTC
J: TRBJ1-2
size: NA
D: TRBD1
V: TRBV2

CDR3: CASSAAGAPSTDTQYF
DNA: TGTGCCAGCAGCGCAGCGGGGGCCCCCAGCACAGATACGCAGTATTTT
J: TRBJ2-3
size: NA
D: TRBD2
V: TRBV9

CDR3: CSGAGTSGTYNEQFF
DNA: TGCAGCGGTGCCGGGACTAGCGGAACATACAATGAGCAGTTCTTC
J: TRBJ2-1
size: NA
D: TRBD2
V: TRBV29-1

CDR3: CASSGGLPGETQYF
DNA: TGTGCCAGCAGTGGAGGGCTACCCGGGGAGACCCAGTACTTC
J: TRBJ2-5
size: NA
D: NA
V: TRBV2

CDR3: CASGLGGGASYNEQFF
DNA: TGTGCTAGTGGTTTGGGGGGGGGTGCCTCCTACAATGAGCAGTTCTTC
J: TRBJ2-1
size: NA
D: TRBD2
V: TRBV12-5

CDR3: CASSLVNGYEQYF
DNA: TGTGCCAGCAGCTTAGTCAACGGGTACGAGCAGTACTTC
J: TRBJ2-7
size: NA
D: NA
V: TRBV7-9

CDR3: CASSPLGYTEAFF
DNA: TGTGCCAGCAGCCCACTAGGGTACACTGAAGCTTTCTTT
J: TRBJ1-1
size: NA
D: NA
V: TRBV5-6

CDR3: CASSRTGGAMMTTNYGYTF
DNA: TGTGCCAGCTCAAGGACAGGGGGAGCGATGATGACCACTAACTATGGCTACACCTTC
J: TRBJ1-2
size: NA
D: TRBD1
V: TRBV18

CDR3: CASSITTANTEAFF
DNA: TGCGCCAGCAGCATCACGACAGCGAACACTGAAGCTTTCTTT
J: TRBJ1-1
size: NA
D: NA
V: TRBV5-1

CDR3: CASSNGGGSEAFF
DNA: TGTGCCAGCAGCAACGGGGGGGGGTCTGAAGCTTTCTTT
J: TRBJ1-1
size: NA
D: NA
V: TRBV5-4

CDR3: CASSVRPSAGNNEQFF
DNA: TGTGCCAGCAGCGTAAGGCCTAGCGCGGGAAACAATGAGCAGTTCTTC
J: TRBJ2-1
size: NA
D: NA
V: TRBV9

CDR3: CATSPGGFGNNSPLHF
DNA: TGTGCCACCAGCCCCGGAGGGTTCGGAAATAATTCACCCCTCCACTTT
J: TRBJ1-6
size: NA
D: NA
V: TRBV24-1

CDR3: CASSPPDSNQPQHF
DNA: TGTGCCAGCTCACCACCGGACAGTAATCAGCCCCAGCATTTT
J: TRBJ1-5
size: NA
D: NA
V: TRBV18

CDR3: CALRTVPSNEQFF
DNA: TGTGCCCTCAGGACAGTCCCTTCCAATGAGCAGTTCTTC
J: TRBJ2-1
size: NA
D: NA
V: TRBV11-2

CDR3: CASGSGTEQFF
DNA: TGTGCCAGCGGATCCGGGACAGAGCAGTTCTTC
J: TRBJ2-1
size: NA
D: NA
V: TRBV12-3/TRBV12-4